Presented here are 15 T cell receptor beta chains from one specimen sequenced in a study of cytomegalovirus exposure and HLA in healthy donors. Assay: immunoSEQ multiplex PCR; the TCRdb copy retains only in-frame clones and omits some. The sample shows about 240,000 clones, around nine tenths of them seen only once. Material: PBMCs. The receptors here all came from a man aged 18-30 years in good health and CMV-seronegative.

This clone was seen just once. The CDR3 spells CASSFPGQRVPEQYF. In DNA, the CDR3 is TGTGCCAGCAGCTTCCCGGGACAGAGGGTGCCCGAGCAGTACTTC. This rearrangement joins TRBV7-9 to TRBJ2-7; 7 bases line up with TRBD1. Losses at the gene ends were 3 bases for V and 6 bases for J; bases not matched to a gene: 11. In germline, CDR1 is SEHNR, CDR2 FQNEAQ (reference sequence). This CDR3 spans 15 amino acids.

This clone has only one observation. As DNA, the CDR3 is TGCGCCAGCAGCTTTCAGGCCCTAGCGGTATACAATGAGCAGTTCTTC. It is translated as CASSFQALAVYNEQFF. The chain couples TRBV5-1 to TRBJ2-1, with 7 bases aligning to TRBD2. CDR1 and CDR2 (germline): SGHRS, YFSETQ. The CDR3 contains 16 residues. J gave up 4 bases and V 2 bases, and 9 bases lay outside the gene matches.

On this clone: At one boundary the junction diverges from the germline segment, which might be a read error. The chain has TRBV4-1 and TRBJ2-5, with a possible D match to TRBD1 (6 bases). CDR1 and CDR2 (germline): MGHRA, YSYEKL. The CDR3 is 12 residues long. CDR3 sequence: CASSQKDLRDNF. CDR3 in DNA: TGCGCCAGCAGCCAGAAGGACCTCCGGGACAACTTC.

The CDR3 DNA reads as TGCAACCCGGCGAGGGACAGGGGGTGGTACGAGCAGTACTTC. It codes for CNPARDRGWYEQYF. The chain has TRBV29-1 and TRBJ2-7, with 11 bases identical to TRBD1. Germline CDR1 and CDR2: SQVTM and ANQGSEA. CDR3 length equals 14 residues.

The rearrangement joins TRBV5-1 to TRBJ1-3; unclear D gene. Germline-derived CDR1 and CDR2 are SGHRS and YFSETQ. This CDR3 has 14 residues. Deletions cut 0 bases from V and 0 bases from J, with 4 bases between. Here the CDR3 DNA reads TGCGCCAGCAGCTTGGCTAGCTCTGGAAACACCATATATTTT. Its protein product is CASSLASSGNTIYF.

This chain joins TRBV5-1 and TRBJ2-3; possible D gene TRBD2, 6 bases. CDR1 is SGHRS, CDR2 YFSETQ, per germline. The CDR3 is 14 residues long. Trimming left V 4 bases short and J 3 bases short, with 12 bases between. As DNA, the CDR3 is TGCGCCAGCAGCGCGGGAACTCGGACAGATACGCAGTATTTT. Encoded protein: CASSAGTRTDTQYF.

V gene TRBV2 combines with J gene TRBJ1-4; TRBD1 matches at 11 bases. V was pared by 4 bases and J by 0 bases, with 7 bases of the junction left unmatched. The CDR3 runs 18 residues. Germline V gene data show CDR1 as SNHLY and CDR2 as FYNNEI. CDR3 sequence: CASSGPRDRGTTNEKLFF. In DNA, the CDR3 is TGTGCCAGCAGTGGACCCCGGGACAGGGGGACAACTAATGAAAAACTGTTTTTT.

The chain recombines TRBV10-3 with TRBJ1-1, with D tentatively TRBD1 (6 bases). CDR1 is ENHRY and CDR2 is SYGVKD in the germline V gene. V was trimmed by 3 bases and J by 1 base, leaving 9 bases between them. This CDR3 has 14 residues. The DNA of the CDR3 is TGTGCCATCAGTGATGCAGGGGAGAACACTGAAGCTTTCTTT. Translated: CAISDAGENTEAFF.

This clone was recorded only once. The CDR3 sequence: CASSLHGGSGNEQFF. CDR3 nucleotides: TGTGCCAGCAGCTTGCATGGGGGCAGTGGCAATGAGCAGTTCTTC. This rearrangement joins TRBV5-6 to TRBJ2-1; the D gene is possibly TRBD1 (6 bases). Trimming pared 1 base from V and 6 bases from J, leaving 14 bases between. The germline V gene has CDR1 SGHDT and CDR2 YYEEEE. This CDR3 is 15 amino acids long.

The CDR3 DNA is TGTGCCAGCAGAGTACTCGGGGAGCTGTTTTTT. It yields the protein CASRVLGELFF. This rearrangement joins TRBV14 to TRBJ2-2; D uncertain. Germline-derived CDR1 and CDR2 are SGHDN and FVKESK. The CDR3 has 11 amino acids. The germline V and J ends were trimmed by 6 bases and 7 bases, with 6 bases remaining between them.

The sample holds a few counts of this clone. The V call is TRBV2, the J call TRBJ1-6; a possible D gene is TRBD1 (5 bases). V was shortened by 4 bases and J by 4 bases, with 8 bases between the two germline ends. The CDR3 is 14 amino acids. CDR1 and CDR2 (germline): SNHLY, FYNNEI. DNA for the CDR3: TGTGCCAGCAGTGCTGGGGGGTATAATTCACCCCTCCACTTT. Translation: CASSAGGYNSPLHF.

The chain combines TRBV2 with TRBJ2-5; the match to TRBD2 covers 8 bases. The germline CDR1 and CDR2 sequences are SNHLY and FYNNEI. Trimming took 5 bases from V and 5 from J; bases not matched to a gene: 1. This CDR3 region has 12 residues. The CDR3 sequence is CASSREGETQYF. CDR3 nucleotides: TGTGCCAGCAGTCGGGAGGGGGAGACCCAGTACTTC.

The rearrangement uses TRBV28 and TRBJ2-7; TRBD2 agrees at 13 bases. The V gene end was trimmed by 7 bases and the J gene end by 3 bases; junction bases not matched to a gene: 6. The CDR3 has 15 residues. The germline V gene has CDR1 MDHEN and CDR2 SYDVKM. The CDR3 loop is CASITRTSGSYEQYF. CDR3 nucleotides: TGTGCCAGCATAACTAGGACTAGCGGGAGCTACGAGCAGTACTTC.

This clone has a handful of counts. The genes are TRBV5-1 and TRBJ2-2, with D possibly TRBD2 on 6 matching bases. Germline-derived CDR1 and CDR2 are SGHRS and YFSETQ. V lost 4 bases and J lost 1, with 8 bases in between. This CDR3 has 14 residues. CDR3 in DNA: TGCGCCAGCAGCAATAGCGGGAACACCGGGGAGCTGTTTTTT. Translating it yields CASSNSGNTGELFF.

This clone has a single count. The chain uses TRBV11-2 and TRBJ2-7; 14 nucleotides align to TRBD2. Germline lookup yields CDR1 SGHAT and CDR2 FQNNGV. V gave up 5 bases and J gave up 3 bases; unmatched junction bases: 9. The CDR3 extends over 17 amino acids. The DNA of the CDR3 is TGTGCCAGCAGCCGAAGACTAGCGGGAGGGGGTCTCTACGAGCAGTACTTC. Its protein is CASSRRLAGGGLYEQYF.